This entry describes one T cell receptor beta chain. The antigen remains undetermined. Using its own MiXCR run on the 5' RACE reads, TCRdb lists one record per CDR3 protein. The sample has 550,000 to 600,000 distinct CDR3 sequences, less than 25% seen once. The source of the sample is a study of T-cell memory formation after mild COVID-19. Findings and caveats of the study: Memory cells collected pre-infection included some clones that later responded, suggesting cross-reactive memory joined.

V dropped 7 bases and J dropped 1 base, with 17 bases sitting between them. CDR3 length equals 15 residues. Germline lookup yields CDR1 SGHRS and CDR2 YFSETQ. This chain uses TRBV5-1 with TRBJ1-2; D ambiguous. The sample was PBMCs or a T cell subset sorted from them (not recorded which). The source is an adult woman who had mild COVID-19 (a few samples of this study predate the infection). Cell type and time point are not known. DNA of the CDR3: TGCGCCAGCGGACCTACAGTGACATTTAACTATGGCTACACCTTC. The encoded protein is CASGPTVTFNYGYTF. The complete variable domain, with remaining parts taken from reference TRBV5-1 and TRBJ1-2, reads KAGVTQTPRYLIKTRGQQVTLSCSPISGHRSVSWYQQTPGQGLQFLFEYFSETQRNKGNFPGRFSGRQFSNSRSEMNVSTLELGDSALYLCASGPTVTFNYGYTFGSGTRLTVV.